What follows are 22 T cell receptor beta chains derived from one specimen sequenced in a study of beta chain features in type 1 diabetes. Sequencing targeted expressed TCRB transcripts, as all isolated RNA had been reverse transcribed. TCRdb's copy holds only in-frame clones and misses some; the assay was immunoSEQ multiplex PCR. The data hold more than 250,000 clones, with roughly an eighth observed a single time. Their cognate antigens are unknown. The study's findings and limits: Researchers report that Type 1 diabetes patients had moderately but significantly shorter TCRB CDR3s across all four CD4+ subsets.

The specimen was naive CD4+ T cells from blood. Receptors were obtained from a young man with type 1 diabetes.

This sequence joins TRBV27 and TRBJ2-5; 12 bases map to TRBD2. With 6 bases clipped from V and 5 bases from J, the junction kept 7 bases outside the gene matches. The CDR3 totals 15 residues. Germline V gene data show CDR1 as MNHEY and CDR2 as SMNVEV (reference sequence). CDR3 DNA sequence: TGTGCCAGCAGGGGACTAGCGGGTGCCAGGGAGACCCAGTACTTC. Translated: CASRGLAGARETQYF.

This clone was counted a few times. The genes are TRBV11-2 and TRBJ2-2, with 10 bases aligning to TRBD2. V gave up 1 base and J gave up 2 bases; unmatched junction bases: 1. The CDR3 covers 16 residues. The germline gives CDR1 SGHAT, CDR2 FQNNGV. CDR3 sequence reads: CASSLASGRNTGELFF. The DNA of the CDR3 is TGTGCCAGCAGCTTAGCTAGCGGGAGAAACACCGGGGAGCTGTTTTTT.

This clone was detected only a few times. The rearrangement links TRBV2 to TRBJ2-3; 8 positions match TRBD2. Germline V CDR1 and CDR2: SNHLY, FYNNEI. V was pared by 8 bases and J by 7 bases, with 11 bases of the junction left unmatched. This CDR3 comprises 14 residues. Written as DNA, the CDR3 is TGTGCCAGCTCAGGGCTAGCGGGTAGGAATACGCAGTATTTT. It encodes CASSGLAGRNTQYF. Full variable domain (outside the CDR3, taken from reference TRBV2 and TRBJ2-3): EPEVTQTPSHQVTQMGQEVILRCVPISNHLYFYWYRQILGQKVEFLVSFYNNEISEKSEIFDDQFSVERPDGSNFTLKIRSTKLEDSAMYFCASSGLAGRNTQYFGPGTRLTVL.

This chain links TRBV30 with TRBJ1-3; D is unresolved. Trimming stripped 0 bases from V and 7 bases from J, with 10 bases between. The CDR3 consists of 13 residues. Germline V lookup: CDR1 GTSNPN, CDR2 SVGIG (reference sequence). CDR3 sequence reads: CAWSVNQANTIYF. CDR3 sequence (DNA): TGTGCCTGGAGTGTAAATCAGGCGAACACCATATATTTT.

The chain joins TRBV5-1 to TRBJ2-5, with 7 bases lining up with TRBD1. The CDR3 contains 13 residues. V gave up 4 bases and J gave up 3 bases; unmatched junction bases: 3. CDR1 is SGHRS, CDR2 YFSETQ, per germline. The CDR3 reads CASSPGTEETQYF. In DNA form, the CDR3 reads TGCGCCAGCAGCCCCGGGACAGAAGAGACCCAGTACTTC.

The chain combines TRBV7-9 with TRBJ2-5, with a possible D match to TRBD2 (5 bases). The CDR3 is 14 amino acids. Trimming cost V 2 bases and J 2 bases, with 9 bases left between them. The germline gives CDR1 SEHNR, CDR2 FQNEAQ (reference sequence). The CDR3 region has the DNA TGTGCCAGCAGCTTACGAGGGTTACAAGAGACCCAGTACTTC. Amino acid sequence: CASSLRGLQETQYF.

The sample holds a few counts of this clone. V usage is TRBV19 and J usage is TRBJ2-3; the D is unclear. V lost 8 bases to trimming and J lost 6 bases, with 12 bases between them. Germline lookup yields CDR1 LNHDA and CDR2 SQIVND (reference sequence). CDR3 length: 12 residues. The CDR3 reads CASSGESDTQYF. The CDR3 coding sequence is TGTGCCAGTTCTGGAGAGTCGGATACGCAGTATTTT. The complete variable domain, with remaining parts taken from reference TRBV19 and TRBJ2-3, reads DGGITQSPKYLFRKEGQNVTLSCEQNLNHDAMYWYRQDPGQGLRLIYYSQIVNDFQKGDIAEGYSVSREKKESFPLTVTSAQKNPTAFYLCASSGESDTQYFGPGTRLTVL.

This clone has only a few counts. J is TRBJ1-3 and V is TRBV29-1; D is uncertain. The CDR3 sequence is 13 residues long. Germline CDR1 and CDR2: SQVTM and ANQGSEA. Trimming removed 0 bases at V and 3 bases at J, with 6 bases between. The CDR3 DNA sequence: TGCAGCGTTGAAGACCAGGTTGGAAACACCATATATTTT. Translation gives CSVEDQVGNTIYF.

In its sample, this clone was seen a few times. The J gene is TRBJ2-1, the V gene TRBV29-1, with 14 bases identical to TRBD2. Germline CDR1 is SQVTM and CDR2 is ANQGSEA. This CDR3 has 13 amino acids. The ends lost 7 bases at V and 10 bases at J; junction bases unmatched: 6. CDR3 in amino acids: CSGGLAGAQEQFF. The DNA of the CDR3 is TGCAGCGGGGGACTAGCGGGAGCCCAGGAGCAGTTCTTC.

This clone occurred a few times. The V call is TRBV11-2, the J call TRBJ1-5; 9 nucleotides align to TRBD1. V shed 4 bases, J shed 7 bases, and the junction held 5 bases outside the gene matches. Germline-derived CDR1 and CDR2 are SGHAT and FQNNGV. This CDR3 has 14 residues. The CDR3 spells CASSSRTGEQPQHF. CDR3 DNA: TGTGCCAGCAGCTCCCGGACAGGGGAACAGCCCCAGCATTTT.

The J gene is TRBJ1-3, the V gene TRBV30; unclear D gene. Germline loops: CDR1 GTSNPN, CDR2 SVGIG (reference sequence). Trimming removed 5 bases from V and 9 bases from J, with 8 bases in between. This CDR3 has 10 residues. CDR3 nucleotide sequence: TGTGCCTGGGGCGGTACCACCATATATTTT. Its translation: CAWGGTTIYF.

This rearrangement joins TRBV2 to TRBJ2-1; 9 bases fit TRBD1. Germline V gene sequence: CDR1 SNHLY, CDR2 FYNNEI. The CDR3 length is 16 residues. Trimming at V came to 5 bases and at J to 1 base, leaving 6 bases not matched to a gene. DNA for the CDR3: TGTGCCAGCAGTCTAGAGGGACAGGGTTCCTACAATGAGCAGTTCTTC. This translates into CASSLEGQGSYNEQFF.

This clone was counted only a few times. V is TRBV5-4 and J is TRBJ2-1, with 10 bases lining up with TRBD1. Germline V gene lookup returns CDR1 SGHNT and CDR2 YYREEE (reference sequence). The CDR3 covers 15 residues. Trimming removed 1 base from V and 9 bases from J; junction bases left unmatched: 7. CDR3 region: CASSLSLDRGLEQFF. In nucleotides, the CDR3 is TGTGCCAGCAGCTTGAGTCTTGACAGGGGGCTTGAGCAGTTCTTC.

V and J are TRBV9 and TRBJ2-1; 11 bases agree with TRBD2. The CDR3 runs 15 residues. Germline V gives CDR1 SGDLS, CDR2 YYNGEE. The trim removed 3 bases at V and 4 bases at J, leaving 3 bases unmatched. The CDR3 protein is CASSELAGGYNEQFF. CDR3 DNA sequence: TGTGCCAGCAGCGAATTAGCGGGGGGGTACAATGAGCAGTTCTTC.

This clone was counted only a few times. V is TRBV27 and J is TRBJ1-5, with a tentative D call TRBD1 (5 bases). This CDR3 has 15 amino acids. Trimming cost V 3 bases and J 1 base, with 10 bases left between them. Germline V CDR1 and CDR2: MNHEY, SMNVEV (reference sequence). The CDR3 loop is CASSFEGLSNQPQHF. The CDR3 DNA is TGTGCCAGCAGTTTTGAGGGACTCAGCAATCAGCCCCAGCATTTT.

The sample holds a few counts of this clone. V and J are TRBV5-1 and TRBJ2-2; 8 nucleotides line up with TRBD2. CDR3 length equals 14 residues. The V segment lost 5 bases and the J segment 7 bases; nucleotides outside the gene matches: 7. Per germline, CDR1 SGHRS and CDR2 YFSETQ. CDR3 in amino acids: CASRPGLDFGELFF. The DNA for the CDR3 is TGCGCCAGCAGACCGGGACTAGATTTCGGGGAGCTGTTTTTT.

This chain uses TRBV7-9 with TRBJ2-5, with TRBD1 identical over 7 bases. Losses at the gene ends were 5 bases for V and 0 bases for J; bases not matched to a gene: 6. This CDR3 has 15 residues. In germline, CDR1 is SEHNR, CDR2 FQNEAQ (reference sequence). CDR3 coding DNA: TGTGCCAGCAGCCAGGACAGGTCTTACCAAGAGACCCAGTACTTC. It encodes CASSQDRSYQETQYF.

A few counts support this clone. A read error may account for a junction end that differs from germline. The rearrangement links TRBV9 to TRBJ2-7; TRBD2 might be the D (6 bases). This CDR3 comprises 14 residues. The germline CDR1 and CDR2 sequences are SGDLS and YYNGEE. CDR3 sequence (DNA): TGTGCCAGCAGCGTCAACGCTGAGGACTACGGGCAGTACTTC. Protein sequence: CASSVNAEDYGQYF.

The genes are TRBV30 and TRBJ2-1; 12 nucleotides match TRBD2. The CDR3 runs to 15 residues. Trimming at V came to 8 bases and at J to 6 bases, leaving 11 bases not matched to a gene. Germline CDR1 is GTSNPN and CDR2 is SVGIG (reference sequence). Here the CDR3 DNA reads TGTGCCCCTGGGCCTAGCGGGAGGGATATCAATGAGCAGTTCTTC. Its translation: CAPGPSGRDINEQFF. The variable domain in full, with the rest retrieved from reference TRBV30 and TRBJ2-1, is SQTIHQWPATLVQPVGSPLSLECTVEGTSNPNLYWYRQAAGRGLQLLFYSVGIGQISSEVPQNLSASRPQDRQFILSSKKLLLSDSGFYLCAPGPSGRDINEQFFGPGTRLTVL.

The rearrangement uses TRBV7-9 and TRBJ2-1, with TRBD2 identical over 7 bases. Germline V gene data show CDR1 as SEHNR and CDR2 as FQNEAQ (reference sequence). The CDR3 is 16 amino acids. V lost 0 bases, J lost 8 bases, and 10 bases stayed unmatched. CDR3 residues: CASSLAVAGENDEQFF. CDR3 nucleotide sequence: TGTGCCAGCAGCTTAGCAGTGGCGGGGGAGAACGATGAGCAGTTCTTC.

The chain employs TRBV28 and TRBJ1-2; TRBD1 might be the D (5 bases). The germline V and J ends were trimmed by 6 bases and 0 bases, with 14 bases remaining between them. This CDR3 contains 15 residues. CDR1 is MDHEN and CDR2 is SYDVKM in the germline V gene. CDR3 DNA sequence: TGTGCCAGCAGCTCCCAGGGCAGAACTAACTATGGCTACACCTTC. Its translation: CASSSQGRTNYGYTF.

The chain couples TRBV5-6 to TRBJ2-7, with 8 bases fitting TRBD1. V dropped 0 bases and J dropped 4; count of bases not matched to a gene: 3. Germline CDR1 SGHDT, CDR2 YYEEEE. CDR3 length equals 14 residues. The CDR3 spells CASSLGQGSYEQYF. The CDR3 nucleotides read TGTGCCAGCAGCTTGGGACAGGGGTCGTACGAGCAGTACTTC.